These 25 T cell receptor beta chains came from one sample sequenced in a study of blood T cell repertoires in COVID-19. The protocol was immunoSEQ multiplex PCR, while the TCRdb copy is restricted to in-frame clones and leaves out a portion. The table has 200,000 to 250,000 clones, around three quarters seen once. Sample: peripheral blood. These receptor sequences come from a woman between 65 and 79 years old with acute or convalescent COVID-19.

V usage is TRBV10-3 and J usage is TRBJ2-2; D perhaps matches TRBD1 (6 bases). Germline CDR1 is ENHRY and CDR2 is SYGVKD. The V gene lost 7 bases and the J gene lost 0 bases, with 12 bases spanning the gap. The CDR3 sequence is 15 residues long. The CDR3 region has the DNA TGTGCCATCACTCCCGGGACAACGAACACCGGGGAGCTGTTTTTT. As protein: CAITPGTTNTGELFF.

The chain carries TRBV5-6 and TRBJ2-3; the D gene is possibly TRBD2 (5 bases). The CDR3 has 13 residues. Germline assignment: CDR1 SGHDT and CDR2 YYEEEE. V dropped 4 bases and J dropped 4 bases, with 10 bases sitting between them. CDR3 sequence reads: CASSLDGADTQYF. The CDR3 nucleotides are TGTGCCAGCAGCCTGGACGGGGCAGATACGCAGTATTTT.

The chain links TRBV7-9 to TRBJ2-5, with D hard to call. Germline loops: CDR1 SEHNR, CDR2 FQNEAQ (reference sequence). V was shortened by 7 bases and J by 5 bases, with 5 bases between the two germline ends. This CDR3 is 10 amino acids long. CDR3 residues: CASKAETQYF. The CDR3, as DNA: TGTGCCAGCAAAGCGGAGACCCAGTACTTC.

The chain uses TRBV6-2 or TRBV6-3 and TRBJ1-1, with D maybe TRBD1 (5 bases). In germline, CDR1 is MNHEY, CDR2 SVGEGT. Deletions cut 0 bases from V and 5 bases from J, with 13 bases between. CDR3 size: 15 residues. The CDR3 coding sequence is TGTGCCAGCAGTTACTCGTTCAGGGAAGGGACTGAAGCTTTCTTT. Translation: CASSYSFREGTEAFF.

The chain links TRBV5-6 to TRBJ2-5; the match to TRBD1 covers 12 bases. J was trimmed by 7 bases and V by 4 bases; bases with no gene match: 5. CDR3 length equals 14 residues. CDR1 and CDR2 (germline): SGHDT, YYEEEE. The CDR3 coding sequence is TGTGCCAGCAGCCGGGACAGGGGGCGCGGGACCCAGTACTTC. As protein: CASSRDRGRGTQYF. Full variable domain (missing parts from reference TRBV5-6 and TRBJ2-5): DAGVTQSPTHLIKTRGQQVTLRCSPKSGHDTVSWYQQALGQGPQFIFQYYEEEERQRGNFPDRFSGHQFPNYSSELNVNALLLGDSALYLCASSRDRGRGTQYFGPGTRLLVL.

This clone came up a few times. This sequence joins TRBV2 and TRBJ2-5; TRBD2 agrees at 11 bases. The CDR3 has 15 residues. V was clipped by 6 bases and J by 2 bases; unmatched bases: 5. CDR1 and CDR2 from the germline V gene are SNHLY and FYNNEI. The CDR3 protein is CASRVPSGGQETQYF. CDR3 in DNA: TGTGCCAGCAGGGTACCTAGCGGGGGGCAAGAGACCCAGTACTTC.

CDR3 DNA sequence: TGTGCCAGCAGTTACGGGGGGGGCGCCTACGAGCAGTACTTC. Amino acids: CASSYGGGAYEQYF. The genes are TRBV6-5 and TRBJ2-7; perhaps TRBD2 as D (7 bases). The V gene's germline CDR1 is MNHEY and CDR2 SVGAGI. Trimming removed 2 bases at V and 2 bases at J, with 10 bases between. The CDR3 has 14 amino acids.

The chain couples TRBV21-1 to TRBJ1-3. TRBV21-1 is a pseudogene segment. The CDR3 has 16 amino acids. The chain's CDR3 is CASSKDRLLSGNTIYF. The CDR3 nucleotides read TGTGCCAGCAGCAAAGATCGACTCCTCTCTGGAAACACCATATATTTT.

The rearrangement uses TRBV12-3 or TRBV12-4 and TRBJ2-5; no clear D. The V and J ends lost 3 bases and 3 bases respectively, with 8 bases between them. CDR3 length: 13 amino acids. CDR3 coding DNA: TGTGCCAGCAGTTTGGCGGCTAAAGAGACCCAGTACTTC. As protein: CASSLAAKETQYF.

The DNA of the CDR3 is TGTGCCATCGGGAAACTAGCGGCGGACAATGAGCAGTTCTTC. Residues: CAIGKLAADNEQFF. This chain connects TRBV6-5 to TRBJ2-1; 8 nucleotides line up with TRBD2. The CDR3 contains 14 residues. CDR1 and CDR2 (germline): MNHEY, SVGAGI. Unmatched junction bases numbered 10, after V lost 10 bases and J lost 5 bases.

The genes are TRBV27 and TRBJ2-5, with 9 bases identical to TRBD1. CDR3 length: 15 amino acids. After removal of 3 bases from V and 5 bases from J, the junction contained 7 bases not matched to a gene. Germline loops: CDR1 MNHEY, CDR2 SMNVEV (reference sequence). The CDR3 DNA reads TGTGCCAGCAGTTTTGCACAGGGGGCTTGGGAGACCCAGTACTTC. It encodes CASSFAQGAWETQYF.

V and J are TRBV5-5 and TRBJ2-7; D not certain. The CDR3 extends over 15 amino acids. Germline CDR1 reads SGHKS; CDR2 reads YYEKEE (reference sequence). Between the trimmed V and J ends, which lost 4 bases and 1 base, there was a span of 15 bases. This chain's CDR3 is CASSLEPFLSYEQYF. DNA for the CDR3: TGTGCCAGCAGCCTGGAACCGTTCCTATCCTACGAGCAGTACTTC.

The gene calls are TRBV6-5 and TRBJ1-5; weak D call: TRBD1 (6 bases). Trimming took 9 bases from V and 7 from J, leaving 13 bases between them. This CDR3 comprises 12 residues. Germline CDR1 and CDR2: MNHEY and SVGAGI. The CDR3 spells CASWTVGQPQHF. The DNA for the CDR3 is TGTGCCAGTTGGACAGTTGGACAGCCCCAGCATTTT.

The J gene is TRBJ1-1, the V gene TRBV4-1; tentative D call: TRBD1 (6 bases). The germline CDR1 and CDR2 sequences are MGHRA and YSYEKL. This CDR3 comprises 15 residues. The V end was cut by 0 bases, the J end by 0 bases, with 8 bases between. CDR3 loop: CASSQDDRMNTEAFF. In nucleotides, the CDR3 is TGCGCCAGCAGCCAAGACGACAGGATGAACACTGAAGCTTTCTTT.

A few counts support this clone. This chain uses TRBV25-1 with TRBJ2-7; 8 bases are shared with TRBD1. Germline V gene data show CDR1 as MGHDK and CDR2 as SYGVNS. The CDR3 runs to 16 residues. Germline trimming cut 4 bases from V and 3 bases from J; bases unmatched to any gene: 11. CDR3 residues: CASSANPDRARYEQYF. DNA of the CDR3: TGTGCCAGCAGTGCAAACCCGGACAGGGCCCGCTACGAGCAGTACTTC.

The chain links TRBV30 to TRBJ1-6; D is possibly TRBD1 (5 bases). V dropped 0 bases and J dropped 10 bases, with 16 bases sitting between them. The CDR3 has 15 residues. CDR1 GTSNPN and CDR2 SVGIG come from the germline V gene (reference sequence). The CDR3: CAWSVLGGWESPLHF. The CDR3 nucleotides read TGTGCCTGGAGTGTACTCGGGGGATGGGAGTCACCCCTCCACTTT.

This rearrangement joins TRBV18 to TRBJ1-6; possible D gene TRBD1, 6 bases. Per the germline V gene, CDR1 is KGHSH and CDR2 is LQKENI. This CDR3 spans 14 amino acids. V lost 4 bases and J 7 bases, leaving 11 bases between the germline ends. The CDR3 nucleotides are TGTGCCAGCTCACGGGACACGGGAAATTCACCCCTCCACTTT. Protein sequence: CASSRDTGNSPLHF.

The CDR3 region has the DNA TGTGCCAGCAGCCGTCCGACAGGGGAGCTTATGAACACTGAAGCTTTCTTT. This gives the protein CASSRPTGELMNTEAFF. The rearrangement uses TRBV7-6 and TRBJ1-1; 8 bases line up with TRBD1. Germline values: CDR1 SGHVS, CDR2 FNYEAQ. The J segment lost 0 bases and the V segment lost 5 bases, leaving 11 bases of the junction unmatched. The CDR3 runs to 17 residues. The full variable domain, rest sourced from reference TRBV7-6 and TRBJ1-1, is GAGVSQSPRYKVTKRGQDVALRCDPISGHVSLYWYRQALGQGPEFLTYFNYEAQQDKSGLPNDRFSAERPEGSISTLTIQRTEQRDSAMYRCASSRPTGELMNTEAFFGQGTRLTVV.

The chain has TRBV30 and TRBJ1-2, with D possibly matching TRBD1 (5 bases). Germline CDR1 reads GTSNPN; CDR2 reads SVGIG (reference sequence). The CDR3 is 15 residues long. Trimming left V 0 bases short and J 4 bases short, with 15 bases between. CDR3 protein: CAWSVIQGTSYGYTF. The CDR3 nucleotides are TGTGCCTGGAGTGTTATTCAGGGCACGAGCTATGGCTACACCTTC.

The rearrangement uses TRBV24-1 and TRBJ2-3; tentatively, D is TRBD2 (7 bases). The CDR3 sequence is 13 residues long. The V gene lost 10 bases and the J gene lost 5 bases, with 15 bases spanning the gap. The germline V gene encodes CDR1 KGHDR and CDR2 SFDVKD. The CDR3 nucleotides are TGTGCCACTTCGGGGGGCCAGGTAGATACGCAGTATTTT. Residues: CATSGGQVDTQYF.

V and J are TRBV6-2 or TRBV6-3 and TRBJ2-1; a possible D gene is TRBD2 (7 bases). This CDR3 region has 17 residues. Germline V gene lookup returns CDR1 MNHEY and CDR2 SVGEGT. Trimming left V 2 bases short and J 4 bases short, with 18 bases between. This chain's CDR3 is CASSYGRSGGRYNEQFF. The CDR3 region has the DNA TGTGCCAGCAGTTACGGTCGCTCCGGGGGGCGGTACAATGAGCAGTTCTTC.

Worth noting for this clone: Other DNA sequences in this specimen translate into the identical CDR3. The gene calls are TRBV11-3 and TRBJ2-7; D is unresolved. This CDR3 has 13 residues. Germline V gene lookup returns CDR1 SGHNT and CDR2 YENEEA. The V and J ends lost 1 base and 1 base respectively, with 5 bases between them. CDR3 in amino acids: CASSLVPSYEQYF. In nucleotides, the CDR3 is TGTGCCAGCAGCTTAGTTCCGTCCTACGAGCAGTACTTC. The whole variable domain, remainder taken from reference TRBV11-3 and TRBJ2-7, is EAGVVQSPRYKIIEKKQPVAFWCNPISGHNTLYWYLQNLGQGPELLIRYENEEAVDDSQLPKDRFSAERLKGVDSTLKIQPAELGDSAVYLCASSLVPSYEQYFGPGTRLTVT.

This clone was picked up a small number of times. The V call is TRBV14, the J call TRBJ1-2, with D uncertain. V was trimmed by 0 bases and J by 3 bases, leaving 5 bases between them. The CDR3 is made up of 13 amino acids. Germline V lookup: CDR1 SGHDN, CDR2 FVKESK. The CDR3 region is CASSQDRHYGYTF. The CDR3, as DNA: TGTGCCAGCAGCCAAGATCGTCACTATGGCTACACCTTC. The whole variable domain, filled in from reference TRBV14 and TRBJ1-2, reads EAGVTQFPSHSVIEKGQTVTLRCDPISGHDNLYWYRRVMGKEIKFLLHFVKESKQDESGMPNNRFLAERTGGTYSTLKVQPAELEDSGVYFCASSQDRHYGYTFGSGTRLTVV.

V is TRBV19 and J is TRBJ2-3, with D unclear. Germline V gene data show CDR1 as LNHDA and CDR2 as SQIVND (reference sequence). Trimming took off 3 bases at V and 6 bases at J, with 4 bases between the two ends. This CDR3 has 11 residues. The CDR3 spells CASSMQDTQYF. In nucleotides, the CDR3 is TGTGCCAGTAGTATGCAGGATACGCAGTATTTT.

The rearrangement uses TRBV4-3 and TRBJ1-1; D remains unclear. Deletions cut 5 bases from V and 6 bases from J, with 7 bases between. The CDR3 is 11 amino acids. Germline V lookup: CDR1 LGHNA, CDR2 YSLEER. The CDR3 DNA follows: TGCGCCAGCAGCAGAGGGCCTGAAGCTTTCTTT. Translation: CASSRGPEAFF.